The present T cell receptor (beta chain) was sequenced within a study of cytomegalovirus exposure and HLA in healthy donors. Study information: Early release data held about 85 million unique TCRs from HLA-typed donors.

The ends lost 4 bases at V and 7 bases at J; junction bases unmatched: 5. Per the germline V gene, CDR1 is SQVTM and CDR2 is ANQGSEA. This CDR3 is 13 amino acids long. The PCR was carried out with 60 Vbeta primers and 13 Jbeta primers. TCRdb keeps only in-frame clones here, not all; method: immunoSEQ multiplex PCR. In the table there are about 120,000 clones, roughly 9% of which are singletons. This clone was detected a few times. This TCR was sampled from a man in his thirties or forties in good health and CMV-seronegative. The sequenced material came from PBMCs. The chain employs TRBV29-1 and TRBJ1-2; 11 nucleotides agree with TRBD1. CDR3 region: CSVVGQGESGYTF. The CDR3 bases are TGCAGCGTTGTGGGACAGGGGGAGTCTGGCTACACCTTC. Together with reference TRBV29-1 and TRBJ1-2, the CDR3 gives the full variable domain: SAVISQKPSRDICQRGTSLTIQCQVDSQVTMMFWYRQQPGQSLTLIATANQGSEATYESGFVIDKFPISRPNLTFSTLTVSNMSPEDSSIYLCSVVGQGESGYTFGSGTRLTVV.